This paragraph reports one T cell receptor beta chain. The sample comes from a study of shared clonotypes between healthy human individuals. CDR1 and CDR2 from the germline V gene are MGHRA and YSYEKL. CDR3 length equals 16 residues. J gave up 1 base and V 1 base, and 5 bases lay outside the gene matches. Measured with immunoSEQ multiplex PCR; TCRdb has only the in-frame clones, and not every one. The sample contains roughly 2,500,000 clones, 93% of which appear only once. The clonotype originates from a man younger than 35 in good health. Some clones in this sample may be carry-over from other donors' samples. Sequencing was done on a sample of naive CD4+ T cells from PBMCs. Subset indicated: CD45RA+ positively selected. The V gene is TRBV4-1, the J gene TRBJ1-1; the match to TRBD1 covers 8 bases. For the CDR3, the DNA is TGCGCCAGCAGCCAAGGGACAGGGACGAGGAACACTGAAGCTTTCTTT. Its protein is CASSQGTGTRNTEAFF.